This entry is about one T cell receptor beta chain. The data belong to a study of blood T cell repertoires in COVID-19. Across the whole study: Both acute and convalescent COVID-19 samples were obtained from the United States, Italy and Spain.

In germline, CDR1 is MDHEN, CDR2 SYDVKM. V was pared by 6 bases and J by 6 bases, with 16 bases between. The CDR3 extends over 14 amino acids. Donors of Cohort 3 who recovered were those that had two negative PCRs, clearance, or symptom resolution. The data were produced by immunoSEQ multiplex PCR, yet TCRdb's version contains in-frame clones alone and is incomplete. The table lists about 440,000 clones, about 92% of them singletons. The receptor was isolated from a man between 18 and 35 years old who had recovered from COVID-19. This chain links TRBV28 with TRBJ2-3; no definite D call. The sample was PBMCs or T cells enriched from blood (not recorded which). The CDR3 protein is CASSLSSPRDTQYF. CDR3 coding DNA: TGTGCCAGCAGCCTCTCCTCTCCTAGGGATACGCAGTATTTT.